Shown below are 29 T cell receptor beta chains from a single sample sequenced in a study of shared clonotypes between healthy human individuals. Libraries were prepared by immunoSEQ multiplex PCR; TCRdb keeps only in-frame clonotypes and omits some of them. The table shows 1.5 million to 1.9 million clones, with approximately 98% occurring only once. The material sequenced was naive CD4+ T cells sorted from blood. Documented subset: CD45RA+ positively selected. The receptors shown here come from a man aged 25 to 40 in good health.

V and J are TRBV10-3 and TRBJ1-3; possibly TRBD1 for D (5 bases). Germline CDR1 ENHRY, CDR2 SYGVKD. Trimming stripped 3 bases from V and 2 bases from J, with 14 bases between. The CDR3 consists of 16 residues. The CDR3 is CAISDPGTPTGNTIYF. DNA for the CDR3: TGTGCCATCAGTGACCCAGGGACCCCGACTGGAAACACCATATATTTT.

The V call is TRBV11-2, the J call TRBJ1-4; no firm D call. Per germline, CDR1 SGHAT and CDR2 FQNNGV. The CDR3 runs 15 residues. Trimming took off 5 bases at V and 0 bases at J, with 10 bases between the two ends. The CDR3: CASSQYSATNEKLFF. The DNA for the CDR3 is TGTGCCAGCAGCCAATACAGTGCAACTAATGAAAAACTGTTTTTT.

As regards this clone: The sample carries other DNA sequences with the same CDR3. The CDR3 sequence is CASSVTGANTEAFF. CDR3 nucleotide sequence: TGTGCCAGCAGCGTTACAGGGGCGAACACTGAAGCTTTCTTT. V and J are TRBV9 and TRBJ1-1; 7 bases match TRBD1. The CDR3 runs 14 residues. Germline assignment: CDR1 SGDLS and CDR2 YYNGEE. The ends lost 2 bases at V and 1 base at J; junction bases unmatched: 2.

Note on this clone: At one end the junction does not follow the germline gene, possibly because of a read error. The CDR3 sequence: CASSLPAGGYTGELFF. CDR3 in DNA: TGTGCTAGCAGCTTACCAGCGGGAGGGTACACCGGGGAGCTGTTTTTT. The chain employs TRBV7-7 and TRBJ2-2; 10 nucleotides align to TRBD2. Germline V lookup: CDR1 SSHAT, CDR2 FNYEAQ (reference sequence). The CDR3 is 16 amino acids. Using reference TRBV7-7 and TRBJ2-2 for the parts outside the CDR3, the full variable domain is GAGVSQSPRYKVTKRGQDVTLRCDPISSHATLYWYQQALGQGPEFLTYFNYEAQPDKSGLPSDRFSAERPEGSISTLTIQRTEQRDSAMYRCASSLPAGGYTGELFFGEGSRLTVL.

The chain joins TRBV6-1 to TRBJ2-7; a weak D match, TRBD2 (6 bases). Germline values: CDR1 MNHNS, CDR2 SASEGT. V was cut by 3 bases and J by 3 bases, with 21 bases left in between. There are 17 residues in the CDR3. The DNA for the CDR3 is TGTGCCAGCAGTGAGTTTGTGGGGACTGTGGAATACTACGAGCAGTACTTC. Residues: CASSEFVGTVEYYEQYF.

The chain couples TRBV11-2 to TRBJ1-2; 8 bases agree with TRBD1. CDR1 is SGHAT and CDR2 is FQNNGV in the germline V gene. V shed 1 base, J shed 0 bases, and the junction held 7 bases outside the gene matches. This CDR3 has 17 amino acids. CDR3 sequence reads: CASSLVSGGASNYGYTF. In DNA, the CDR3 is TGTGCCAGCAGCTTAGTGTCAGGGGGCGCTTCTAACTATGGCTACACCTTC.

This sequence joins TRBV29-1 and TRBJ1-4; 7 nucleotides agree with TRBD1. V trimming: 7 bases; J trimming: 3 bases; junction bases outside the gene matches: 5. Per the germline V gene, CDR1 is SQVTM and CDR2 is ANQGSEA. The CDR3 runs to 13 residues. The CDR3 DNA is TGCAGCGGGTGGACAGGATCTAATGAAAAACTGTTTTTT. Translation: CSGWTGSNEKLFF.

This clone was recorded once. The rearrangement links TRBV18 to TRBJ2-7; a weak D match, TRBD1 (6 bases). The CDR3 loop spans 16 amino acids. Germline lookup yields CDR1 KGHSH and CDR2 LQKENI. Trimming shortened V by 3 bases and J by 4 bases, and 19 bases separated the two germline ends. CDR3 residues: CASSPSGHVLRYEQYF. The CDR3 coding sequence is TGTGCCAGCTCACCGTCGGGACACGTACTCAGGTACGAGCAGTACTTC.

The chain uses TRBV5-4 and TRBJ2-1; D is unresolved. V lost 2 bases and J lost 6, with 9 bases in between. The CDR3 runs 13 residues. CDR1 is SGHNT and CDR2 is YYREEE in the germline V gene (reference sequence). CDR3 residues: CASSLFLGNEQFF. Here the CDR3 DNA reads TGTGCCAGCAGCTTATTTTTGGGCAATGAGCAGTTCTTC.

The CDR3 DNA sequence: TGTGCCAGCAGTGAGAGCGGGACGGGAGATACGCAGTATTTT. It codes for CASSESGTGDTQYF. The chain carries TRBV6-1 and TRBJ2-3; 7 bases map to TRBD2. The CDR3 totals 14 residues. Germline V gives CDR1 MNHNS, CDR2 SASEGT. V lost 3 bases, J lost 5 bases, and 5 bases stayed unmatched.

As regards this clone: The sample carries other DNA sequences with the same CDR3. This chain connects TRBV28 to TRBJ2-7; no definite D call. The CDR3 length is 12 residues. V was clipped by 5 bases and J by 6 bases, with 11 bases between them. Germline V gene lookup returns CDR1 MDHEN and CDR2 SYDVKM. Written as DNA, the CDR3 is TGTGCCAGCAGTCCCGGACGGCCCGAGCAGTACTTC. Encoded protein: CASSPGRPEQYF.

The V call is TRBV18, the J call TRBJ1-2; possibly TRBD1 for D (5 bases). V lost 1 base and J lost 8, with 11 bases in between. The length of the CDR3 is 13 residues. CDR1 is KGHSH and CDR2 is LQKENI in the germline V gene. CDR3 protein: CASSPRGGHGYTF. CDR3 sequence (DNA): TGTGCCAGCTCACCACGGGGGGGTCACGGCTACACCTTC.

The V gene is TRBV11-2, the J gene TRBJ2-3; D ambiguous. The CDR3 loop spans 14 amino acids. Germline V CDR1 and CDR2: SGHAT, FQNNGV. V was pared by 5 bases and J by 5 bases, with 14 bases between. CDR3 sequence reads: CASSINPGIDTQYF. The CDR3 DNA follows: TGTGCCAGCAGCATCAACCCAGGCATAGATACGCAGTATTTT.

As concerns this clone: Distinct nucleotide sequences in the sample also encode this CDR3. The CDR3 sequence: CSVEGGSETQYF. The CDR3 bases are TGCAGCGTTGAAGGAGGGTCAGAGACCCAGTACTTC. This chain links TRBV29-1 with TRBJ2-5; tentatively, D is TRBD2 (5 bases). Germline V gives CDR1 SQVTM, CDR2 ANQGSEA. V lost 1 base and J lost 4, with 7 bases in between. The CDR3 loop spans 12 amino acids.

This chain links TRBV29-1 with TRBJ2-1; D perhaps matches TRBD2 (5 bases). Germline V CDR1 and CDR2: SQVTM, ANQGSEA. The V gene lost 7 bases and the J gene lost 12 bases, with 22 bases spanning the gap. The CDR3 length is 13 residues. The CDR3 spells CSEKGGSSSVQFF. The DNA for the CDR3 is TGCAGCGAAAAAGGAGGATCCTCGAGCGTGCAGTTCTTC.

The V call is TRBV5-1, the J call TRBJ2-3; maybe TRBD2 (6 bases). The CDR3 length is 15 residues. Germline lookup yields CDR1 SGHRS and CDR2 YFSETQ. Trimming removed 0 bases at V and 6 bases at J, with 14 bases between. CDR3 sequence (DNA): TGCGCCAGCAGCTTGGCCCAGGCGGGATTGGATACGCAGTATTTT. Translation: CASSLAQAGLDTQYF. Variable domain in full (rest from reference TRBV5-1 and TRBJ2-3): KAGVTQTPRYLIKTRGQQVTLSCSPISGHRSVSWYQQTPGQGLQFLFEYFSETQRNKGNFPGRFSGRQFSNSRSEMNVSTLELGDSALYLCASSLAQAGLDTQYFGPGTRLTVL.

In this sample, this clone turned up a few times. V gene TRBV7-8 combines with J gene TRBJ1-2; D is uncertain. The CDR3 loop spans 14 amino acids. Germline CDR1 SGHVS, CDR2 FQNEAQ. V was pared by 3 bases and J by 5 bases, with 13 bases between. CDR3 sequence: CASSFGPAQYGYTF. The CDR3 DNA is TGTGCCAGCAGCTTCGGACCGGCCCAGTATGGCTACACCTTC.

The chain joins TRBV11-2 to TRBJ1-1, with 8 bases aligning to TRBD1. The CDR3 has 16 amino acids. The germline gives CDR1 SGHAT, CDR2 FQNNGV. V shed 5 bases and J 5 bases; nucleotides not matched to a gene: 13. DNA of the CDR3: TGTGCCAGCAGCCTAAAACCGCCAGGGGGCAATACTGAAGCTTTCTTT. This sequence encodes CASSLKPPGGNTEAFF.

The CDR3 loop reads CASSKPGQGSNEQFF. In DNA form, the CDR3 reads TGTGCCAGCAGCAAACCGGGACAAGGGAGCAATGAGCAGTTCTTC. This chain joins TRBV5-4 and TRBJ2-1, with D perhaps TRBD1 (6 bases). This CDR3 is built from 15 residues. The germline V gene has CDR1 SGHNT and CDR2 YYREEE (reference sequence). V lost 4 bases and J lost 6, with 17 bases in between.

V is TRBV5-1 and J is TRBJ1-4, with no clear D. Germline V gene sequence: CDR1 SGHRS, CDR2 YFSETQ. The ends were cut back, 0 bases at V and 0 bases at J, with 6 bases in the middle. This CDR3 is 15 amino acids long. This CDR3 is CASSLAAATNEKLFF. Here the CDR3 DNA reads TGCGCCAGCAGCTTGGCGGCGGCAACTAATGAAAAACTGTTTTTT.

DNA of the CDR3: TGTGCCAGCAGCGTAACAGGATCGATCGACACCATATATTTT. Its translation is CASSVTGSIDTIYF. The chain links TRBV9 to TRBJ1-3, with D possibly matching TRBD1 (5 bases). The germline V gene has CDR1 SGDLS and CDR2 YYNGEE. CDR3 length equals 14 residues. Between the trimmed V and J ends, which lost 1 base and 8 bases, there was a span of 13 bases.

This chain joins TRBV29-1 and TRBJ2-1; 10 bases match TRBD1. V shed 1 base and J 4 bases; nucleotides not matched to a gene: 7. This CDR3 region has 16 residues. CDR1 is SQVTM, CDR2 ANQGSEA, per germline. This CDR3 is CSVEGADRGRYNEQFF. The CDR3 DNA sequence: TGCAGCGTTGAAGGAGCAGACAGGGGGCGATACAATGAGCAGTTCTTC.

V and J are TRBV7-9 and TRBJ2-1; no reliable D call. Germline assignment: CDR1 SEHNR and CDR2 FQNEAQ (reference sequence). This CDR3 is 13 amino acids long. The V and J ends lost 5 bases and 12 bases respectively, with 17 bases between them. CDR3 in DNA: TGTGCCAGCAGCCCAGGCCTCGGTAGTCGGCAGTTCTTC. It translates to CASSPGLGSRQFF.

The V gene is TRBV27, the J gene TRBJ2-5; 9 nucleotides match TRBD2. The CDR3 is 15 amino acids. Germline CDR1 MNHEY, CDR2 SMNVEV (reference sequence). After removal of 3 bases from V and 9 bases from J, the junction contained 11 bases not matched to a gene. The CDR3 nucleotides are TGTGCCAGCAGTTTGGGGGCGGGAGGGCCTGATCCCCAGTACTTC. This translates into CASSLGAGGPDPQYF.

The chain carries TRBV5-4 and TRBJ2-3; 7 bases are a match to TRBD1. Germline V gene lookup returns CDR1 SGHNT and CDR2 YYREEE (reference sequence). J gave up 3 bases and V 0 bases, and 4 bases lay outside the gene matches. CDR3 size: 15 residues. The CDR3 nucleotides read TGTGCCAGCAGCTTGGGGCCCAGGGGGACAGATACGCAGTATTTT. As protein: CASSLGPRGTDTQYF.

The chain combines TRBV5-1 with TRBJ2-1, with 12 positions matching TRBD2. In germline, CDR1 is SGHRS, CDR2 YFSETQ. V shed 0 bases, J shed 9 bases, and the junction held 16 bases outside the gene matches. The CDR3 is 19 residues long. The CDR3 here is CASSLEVGLAGGPGVEQFF. The CDR3 DNA is TGCGCCAGCAGCTTGGAGGTGGGCCTAGCGGGAGGGCCTGGTGTTGAGCAGTTCTTC.

This clone appeared once. This sample includes further DNA sequences coding for the same CDR3. The chain carries TRBV14 and TRBJ2-1; D is perhaps TRBD1 or TRBD2 (5 bases each). V lost 0 bases and J 0 bases, leaving 9 bases between the germline ends. Germline CDR1 is SGHDN and CDR2 is FVKESK. This CDR3 has 16 residues. The chain's CDR3 is CASSQDLGRSYNEQFF. For the CDR3, the DNA is TGTGCCAGCAGCCAAGATCTGGGACGCTCCTACAATGAGCAGTTCTTC.

The chain has TRBV6-5 and TRBJ2-5, with 9 bases aligning to TRBD2. The CDR3 loop spans 16 amino acids. Per the germline V gene, CDR1 is MNHEY and CDR2 is SVGAGI. V dropped 2 bases and J dropped 5; count of bases not matched to a gene: 9. DNA for the CDR3: TGTGCCAGCAGTTACCGTGGACTAGCGCCGGGGGAGACCCAGTACTTC. The encoded protein is CASSYRGLAPGETQYF.

The V and J genes are TRBV5-4 and TRBJ2-6; 9 nucleotides line up with TRBD1. Germline loops: CDR1 SGHNT, CDR2 YYREEE (reference sequence). This CDR3 region has 17 residues. Trimming at V came to 4 bases and at J to 4 bases, leaving 9 bases not matched to a gene. CDR3 nucleotide sequence: TGTGCCAGCAGCCGTCCCGGGACAGGGTCCGGGGCCAACGTCCTGACTTTC. Its protein is CASSRPGTGSGANVLTF. The variable domain in full, with the rest retrieved from reference TRBV5-4 and TRBJ2-6, is ETGVTQSPTHLIKTRGQQVTLRCSSQSGHNTVSWYQQALGQGPQFIFQYYREEENGRGNFPPRFSGLQFPNYSSELNVNALELDDSALYLCASSRPGTGSGANVLTFGAGSRLTVL.